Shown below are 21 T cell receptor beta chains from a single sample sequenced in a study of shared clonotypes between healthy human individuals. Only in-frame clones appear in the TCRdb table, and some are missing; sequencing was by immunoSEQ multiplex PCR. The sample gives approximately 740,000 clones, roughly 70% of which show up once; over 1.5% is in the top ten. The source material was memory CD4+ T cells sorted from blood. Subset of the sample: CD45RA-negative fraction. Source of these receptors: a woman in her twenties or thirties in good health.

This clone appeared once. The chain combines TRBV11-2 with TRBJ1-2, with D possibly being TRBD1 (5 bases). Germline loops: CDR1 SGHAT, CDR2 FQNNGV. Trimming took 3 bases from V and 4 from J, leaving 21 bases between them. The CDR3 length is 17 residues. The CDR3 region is CASSFRPGRDQRYGYTF. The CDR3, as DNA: TGTGCCAGCAGCTTCAGACCAGGAAGGGACCAACGCTATGGCTACACCTTC.

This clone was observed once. The CDR3 loop is CASSVEPKEDTQYF. In DNA form, the CDR3 reads TGTGCCAGCAGCGTAGAGCCAAAGGAAGATACGCAGTATTTT. This chain links TRBV9 with TRBJ2-3; the D is unclear. The CDR3 is 14 residues long. Trimming stripped 0 bases from V and 5 bases from J, with 10 bases between. Germline CDR1 reads SGDLS; CDR2 reads YYNGEE.

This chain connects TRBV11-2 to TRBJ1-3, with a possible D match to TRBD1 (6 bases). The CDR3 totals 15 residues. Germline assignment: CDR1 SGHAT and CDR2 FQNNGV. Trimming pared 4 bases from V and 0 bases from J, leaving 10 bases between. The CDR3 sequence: CASSSTGISGNTIYF. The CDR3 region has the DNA TGTGCCAGCAGCTCCACAGGGATCTCTGGAAACACCATATATTTT.

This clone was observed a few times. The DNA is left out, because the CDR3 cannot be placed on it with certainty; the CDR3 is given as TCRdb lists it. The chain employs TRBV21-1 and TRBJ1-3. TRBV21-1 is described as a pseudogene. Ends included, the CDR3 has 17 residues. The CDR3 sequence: CASSNRPKVASGNTIYF.

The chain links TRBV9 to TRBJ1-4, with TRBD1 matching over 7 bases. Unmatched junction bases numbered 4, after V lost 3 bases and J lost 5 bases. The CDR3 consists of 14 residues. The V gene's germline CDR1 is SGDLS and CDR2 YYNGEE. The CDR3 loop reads CASSGLQGNEKLFF. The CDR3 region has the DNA TGTGCCAGCAGCGGTTTACAGGGGAATGAAAAACTGTTTTTT.

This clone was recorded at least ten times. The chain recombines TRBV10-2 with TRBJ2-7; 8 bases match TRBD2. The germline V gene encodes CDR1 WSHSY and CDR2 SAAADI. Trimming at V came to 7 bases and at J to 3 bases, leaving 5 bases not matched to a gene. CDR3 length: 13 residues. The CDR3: CASMPGGGYEQYF. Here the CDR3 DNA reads TGCGCCAGCATGCCGGGAGGGGGCTACGAGCAGTACTTC.

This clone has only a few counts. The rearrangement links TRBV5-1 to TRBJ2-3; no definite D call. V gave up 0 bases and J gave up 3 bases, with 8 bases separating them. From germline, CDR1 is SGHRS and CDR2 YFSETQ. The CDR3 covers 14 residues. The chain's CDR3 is CASSLDWRTDTQYF. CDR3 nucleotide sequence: TGCGCCAGCAGCTTGGACTGGCGGACAGATACGCAGTATTTT.

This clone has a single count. CDR3: CASSASAGEGYNEQFF. CDR3 nucleotide sequence: TGTGCCAGCAGCGCCTCAGCGGGAGAGGGTTACAATGAGCAGTTCTTC. The rearrangement joins TRBV5-6 to TRBJ2-1; the match to TRBD2 covers 8 bases. The germline V gene has CDR1 SGHDT and CDR2 YYEEEE. Trimming removed 4 bases from V and 4 bases from J; junction bases left unmatched: 10. The CDR3 spans 16 residues.

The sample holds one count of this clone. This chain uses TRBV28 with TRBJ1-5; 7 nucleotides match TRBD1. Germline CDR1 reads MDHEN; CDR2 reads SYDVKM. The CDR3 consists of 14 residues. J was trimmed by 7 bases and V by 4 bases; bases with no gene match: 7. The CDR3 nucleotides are TGTGCCAGCAGTTCTTCAGGGGGTAGGCAGCCCCAGCATTTT. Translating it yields CASSSSGGRQPQHF.

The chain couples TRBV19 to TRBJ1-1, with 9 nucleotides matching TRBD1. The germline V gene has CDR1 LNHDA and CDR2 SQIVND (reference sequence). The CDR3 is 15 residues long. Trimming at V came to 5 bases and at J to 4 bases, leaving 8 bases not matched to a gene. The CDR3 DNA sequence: TGTGCCAGTAGTGTACAGGGGGCGGGAGGCACTGAAGCTTTCTTT. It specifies CASSVQGAGGTEAFF.

CDR3 DNA: TGTGCCAGCAGCTCAAGGGACAGGACCTACGAGCAGTACTTC. Protein sequence: CASSSRDRTYEQYF. The rearrangement links TRBV5-4 to TRBJ2-7; 8 nucleotides match TRBD1. The CDR3 is 14 amino acids. Trimming removed 3 bases from V and 2 bases from J; junction bases left unmatched: 4. CDR1 and CDR2 (germline): SGHNT, YYREEE (reference sequence).

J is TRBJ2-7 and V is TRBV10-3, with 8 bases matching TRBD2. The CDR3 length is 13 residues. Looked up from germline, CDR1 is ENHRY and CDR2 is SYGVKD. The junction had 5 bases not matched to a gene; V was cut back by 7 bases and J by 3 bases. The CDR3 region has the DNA TGTGCCATCATGAGCGGGAGTGGCTACGAGCAGTACTTC. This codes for CAIMSGSGYEQYF.

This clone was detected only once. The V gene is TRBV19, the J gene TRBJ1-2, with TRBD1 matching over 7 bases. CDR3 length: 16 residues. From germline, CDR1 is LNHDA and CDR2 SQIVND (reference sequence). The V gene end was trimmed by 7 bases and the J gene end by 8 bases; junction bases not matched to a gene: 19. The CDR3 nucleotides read TGTGCCAGTACCCGAGGGGGCCGGGACAGTACTATGGGCTACACCTTC. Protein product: CASTRGGRDSTMGYTF.

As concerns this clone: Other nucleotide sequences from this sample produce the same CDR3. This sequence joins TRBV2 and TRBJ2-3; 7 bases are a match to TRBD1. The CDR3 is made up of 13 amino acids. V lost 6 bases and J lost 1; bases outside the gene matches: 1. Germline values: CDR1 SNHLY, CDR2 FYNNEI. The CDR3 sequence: CASSGQGTDTQYF. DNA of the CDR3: TGTGCCAGCAGCGGACAGGGCACAGATACGCAGTATTTT.

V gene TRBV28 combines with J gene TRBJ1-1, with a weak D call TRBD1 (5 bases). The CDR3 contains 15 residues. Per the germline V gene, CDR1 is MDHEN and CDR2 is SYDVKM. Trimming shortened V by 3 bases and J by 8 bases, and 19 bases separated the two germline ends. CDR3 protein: CASSFGGAGRLEAFF. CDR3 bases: TGTGCCAGCAGTTTCGGAGGGGCGGGACGTCTAGAAGCTTTCTTT.

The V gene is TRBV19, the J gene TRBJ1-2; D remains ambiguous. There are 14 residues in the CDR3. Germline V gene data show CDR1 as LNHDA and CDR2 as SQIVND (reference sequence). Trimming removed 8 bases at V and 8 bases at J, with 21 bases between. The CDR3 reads CASRGGLLSRGYTF. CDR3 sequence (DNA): TGTGCCAGTCGTGGAGGACTTCTTTCGAGGGGCTACACCTTC. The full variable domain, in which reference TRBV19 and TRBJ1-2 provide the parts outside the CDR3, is DGGITQSPKYLFRKEGQNVTLSCEQNLNHDAMYWYRQDPGQGLRLIYYSQIVNDFQKGDIAEGYSVSREKKESFPLTVTSAQKNPTAFYLCASRGGLLSRGYTFGSGTRLTVV.

The chain's CDR3 is CATSRDQAGGNGYTF. DNA of the CDR3: TGTGCCACCAGCAGAGATCAGGCGGGGGGGAATGGCTACACCTTC. V and J are TRBV15 and TRBJ1-2; tentatively, D is TRBD1 (5 bases). Germline CDR1 and CDR2: LNHNV and YYDKDF (reference sequence). Trimming left V 0 bases short and J 6 bases short, with 14 bases between. There are 15 residues in the CDR3.

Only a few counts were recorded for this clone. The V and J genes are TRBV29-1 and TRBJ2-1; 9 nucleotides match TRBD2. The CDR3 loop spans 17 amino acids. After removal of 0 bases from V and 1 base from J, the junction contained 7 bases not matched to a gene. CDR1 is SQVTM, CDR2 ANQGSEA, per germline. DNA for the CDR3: TGCAGCGTTGAAGATCAGCTAGCGGGATTGTCCTACAATGAGCAGTTCTTC. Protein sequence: CSVEDQLAGLSYNEQFF.

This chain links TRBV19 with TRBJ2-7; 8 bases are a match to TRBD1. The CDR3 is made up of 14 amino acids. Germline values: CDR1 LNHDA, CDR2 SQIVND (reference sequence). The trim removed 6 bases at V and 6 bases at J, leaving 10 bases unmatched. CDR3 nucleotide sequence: TGTGCCAGTAGCGGGCAGGGGGCCGGGGGCGAGCAGTACTTC. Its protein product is CASSGQGAGGEQYF.

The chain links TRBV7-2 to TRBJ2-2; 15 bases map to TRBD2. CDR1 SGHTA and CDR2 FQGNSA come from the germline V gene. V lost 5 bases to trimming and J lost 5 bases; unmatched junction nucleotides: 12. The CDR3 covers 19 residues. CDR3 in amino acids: CASSPQGGTSGRRTGELFF. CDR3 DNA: TGTGCCAGCAGCCCACAGGGAGGGACTAGCGGGAGGAGAACCGGGGAGCTGTTTTTT.

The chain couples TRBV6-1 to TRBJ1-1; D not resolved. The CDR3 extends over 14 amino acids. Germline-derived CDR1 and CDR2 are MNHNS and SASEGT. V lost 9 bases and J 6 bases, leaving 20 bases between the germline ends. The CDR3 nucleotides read TGTGCCAGTGCGATCGAGGAGGGATGGGCTGAAGCTTTCTTT. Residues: CASAIEEGWAEAFF.